A selection of T cell receptor beta chains follows, all from one sample in a study of CD8+CD57+ T cells in acquired aplastic anemia. TCRdb redid the calling of the reads with MiXCR, one entry per CDR3 protein. The table shows roughly 240,000 distinct CDR3 sequences, with around 45% occurring only once. What was sequenced was sorted CD4+, CD8+, or CD8+CD57+ T cells (not recorded which) from PBMCs. These receptors all stem from a human donor with aplastic anemia. The CDR3 runs from the conserved cysteine through the conserved F or W. The D gene is left open where the match is weak. Size is omitted from some rows. Given values are once, few, many or a class for expanded clones.

d_gene	j_gene	abundance	v_gene	CDR3nt	CDR3aa
-	TRBJ2-2	once	TRBV9	TGTGCCAGCAGCGTAGCTCGGCGGGAGCTGTTTTTT	CASSVARRELFF
-	TRBJ2-2	many	TRBV6-4	TGTGCCAGCAGTGACCACCCGGACGACACCGGGGAGCTGTTTTTT	CASSDHPDDTGELFF
-	TRBJ2-1	-	TRBV9	TGTGCCAGCAGTTCCCGTATTAGCGAGGTTAACAACGAGCAGTTCTTC	CASSSRISEVNNEQFF
TRBD2	TRBJ2-1	-	TRBV11-1	TGTGCCAGCAGCCACTTCAGCGGGGGGGCCGATGAGCAGTTCTTC	CASSHFSGGADEQFF
-	TRBJ2-7	few	TRBV27	TGTGCCAGCATGTCCGGGGTCGGGTCAAACGAGCAGTACTTC	CASMSGVGSNEQYF
TRBD2	TRBJ2-1	many	TRBV20-1	TGCAGTGCTAGGGAACTAGCGGGAGTCTACAATGAGCAGTTCTTC	CSARELAGVYNEQFF
TRBD1	TRBJ1-2	many	TRBV29-1	TGCAGCGTCCCCGGACAGGGTCGATACTATGGCTACACCTTC	CSVPGQGRYYGYTF
TRBD2	TRBJ2-7	few	TRBV5-6	TGTGCCAGCAGCTCTAGCGGGGAGATCAATATGGAGCAGTACTTC	CASSSSGEINMEQYF
-	TRBJ1-2	many	TRBV4-3	TGCGCCAGCAGCGGGGGCAGAAACTATGGCTACACCTTC	CASSGGRNYGYTF
-	TRBJ2-6	many	TRBV19	TGTGCCAGTAGTATAGCCCTCTCTGGGGCCAACGTCCTGACTTTC	CASSIALSGANVLTF
-	TRBJ1-1	-	TRBV10-1	TGTGCCATCAGCGTTCCCCCCCTAGGGGACGGGGTCGGCGTTGAAGCTTTCTTT	CAISVPPLGDGVGVEAFF
-	TRBJ1-2	-	TRBV20-1	TGCAGTGCTAACGTGGGCTACACCTTC	CSANVGYTF
TRBD1	TRBJ1-4	few	TRBV15	TGTGCCACCAGCAGGGGACAGGGACAAGAAAAACTGTTTTTT	CATSRGQGQEKLFF
-	TRBJ2-7	many	TRBV4-3	TGCGCCAGCAGCCAATCGCGGGGGCCGAGCTACGAGCAGTACTTC	CASSQSRGPSYEQYF
-	TRBJ2-7	-	TRBV28	TGTGCCAGCACCCCCGGCTACGAGCAGTACTTC	CASTPGYEQYF
-	TRBJ1-2	-	TRBV15	TGTGCCACCAGCAGGCTACAAAGAAACTATGGCTACACCTTC	CATSRLQRNYGYTF
-	TRBJ2-1	-	TRBV29-1	TGCAGCACCTGGAGCGGAGGCGATGAGCAGTTCTTC	CSTWSGGDEQFF